Each of the 30 T cell receptor beta chains below was sequenced from the same sample in a study of shared T cell receptors in the human thymus. This table comes from immunoSEQ multiplex PCR, and its TCRdb copy is limited to in-frame clones, with some not included. The sample lists about 380,000 clones, around 93% seen once, with 0.02% in the top ten. Sample: thymocytes. These receptor sequences come from a human donor.

V usage is TRBV12-5 and J usage is TRBJ2-1; D ambiguous. The germline V gene encodes CDR1 LGHNT and CDR2 FRNRAP. The CDR3 consists of 17 residues. V was trimmed by 1 base and J by 2 bases, leaving 15 bases between them. CDR3 residues: CASGLAEDPPAYNEQFF. The CDR3 nucleotides are TGTGCTAGTGGTTTGGCCGAGGACCCCCCCGCCTACAATGAGCAGTTCTTC.

This chain connects TRBV7-4 to TRBJ1-5; TRBD1 matches 7 bases. Germline values: CDR1 SGHVT, CDR2 SQSDAQ. This CDR3 contains 15 residues. With 8 bases clipped from V and 2 bases from J, the junction kept 9 bases outside the gene matches. Written as DNA, the CDR3 is TGTGCCAGCGACAGGGTCTCGGGAGGCAATCAGCCCCAGCATTTT. The encoded protein is CASDRVSGGNQPQHF.

The chain employs TRBV27 and TRBJ2-1; 12 nucleotides agree with TRBD2. V lost 2 bases to trimming and J lost 10 bases; unmatched junction nucleotides: 6. Germline CDR1 MNHEY, CDR2 SMNVEV (reference sequence). This CDR3 is 15 amino acids long. CDR3 loop: CASSLGLAGGREQFF. The CDR3, as DNA: TGTGCCAGCAGTTTAGGTCTAGCGGGAGGGCGGGAGCAGTTCTTC.

V gene TRBV7-2 combines with J gene TRBJ1-2, with D uncertain. This CDR3 contains 13 residues. The V end lost 3 bases, the J end lost 10 bases, and 15 bases lay between the germline ends. Germline V gene data show CDR1 as SGHTA and CDR2 as FQGNSA. The CDR3 DNA sequence: TGTGCCAGCAGCTTTGGCCCCACAAGGGACTACACCTTC. It is translated as CASSFGPTRDYTF.

The rearrangement links TRBV5-1 to TRBJ2-7, with 7 nucleotides matching TRBD2. CDR1 and CDR2 (germline): SGHRS, YFSETQ. The CDR3 spans 16 residues. V shed 2 bases and J 0 bases; nucleotides not matched to a gene: 8. The CDR3 sequence: CASSLGLAVLSYEQYF. CDR3 in DNA: TGCGCCAGCAGCTTAGGGCTAGCGGTCCTCTCCTACGAGCAGTACTTC.

V usage is TRBV4-3 and J usage is TRBJ2-5; D gene uncertain. The CDR3 totals 14 residues. Trimming shortened V by 1 base and J by 1 base, and 7 bases separated the two germline ends. Germline V lookup: CDR1 LGHNA, CDR2 YSLEER. The CDR3 spells CASSQGGRQETQYF. In nucleotides, the CDR3 is TGCGCCAGCAGCCAAGGCGGACGCCAAGAGACCCAGTACTTC.

The table lists this clone with a few counts. This rearrangement joins TRBV7-2 to TRBJ1-1, with TRBD1 as a possible D gene (5 bases). This CDR3 is 15 amino acids long. Trimming took 6 bases from V and 1 from J, leaving 15 bases between them. Germline CDR1 SGHTA, CDR2 FQGNSA. CDR3 DNA sequence: TGTGCCAGCAGGTTCGGGGCGCGATCGAACACTGAAGCTTTCTTT. This codes for CASRFGARSNTEAFF.

The gene calls are TRBV5-8 and TRBJ2-7; D ambiguous. Between the trimmed V and J ends, which lost 0 bases and 3 bases, there was a span of 10 bases. Germline loops: CDR1 SGHTS, CDR2 YDEGEE. The length of the CDR3 is 14 residues. CDR3: CASSLAGTYYEQYF. In DNA form, the CDR3 reads TGTGCCAGCAGCTTGGCCGGCACATACTACGAGCAGTACTTC.

This chain uses TRBV27 with TRBJ1-1; no reliable D call. From germline, CDR1 is MNHEY and CDR2 SMNVEV (reference sequence). The CDR3 is 14 amino acids. Trimming removed 6 bases at V and 4 bases at J, with 15 bases between. In DNA form, the CDR3 reads TGTGCCAGCAGCTCCAGGACGGTCGGCACTGAAGCTTTCTTT. Amino acid sequence: CASSSRTVGTEAFF.

The chain links TRBV6-1 to TRBJ2-3, with 11 bases that match TRBD2. Germline CDR1 reads MNHNS; CDR2 reads SASEGT. Trimming removed 4 bases from V and 1 base from J; junction bases left unmatched: 1. The CDR3 runs to 15 residues. The CDR3: CASSGGLAGTDTQYF. The DNA of the CDR3 is TGTGCCAGCAGTGGGGGACTAGCGGGCACAGATACGCAGTATTTT.

The chain joins TRBV28 to TRBJ2-1; 8 bases align to TRBD2. CDR3 size: 16 residues. Germline values: CDR1 MDHEN, CDR2 SYDVKM. V lost 0 bases to trimming and J lost 5 bases; unmatched junction nucleotides: 6. This CDR3 reads CASSLWSGRVHNEQFF. The CDR3, as DNA: TGTGCCAGCAGTTTATGGAGCGGGAGAGTCCACAATGAGCAGTTCTTC. Drawing the rest from reference TRBV28 and TRBJ2-1, the complete variable domain is DVKVTQSSRYLVKRTGEKVFLECVQDMDHENMFWYRQDPGLGLRLIYFSYDVKMKEKGDIPEGYSVSREKKERFSLILESASTNQTSMYLCASSLWSGRVHNEQFFGPGTRLTVL.

The chain couples TRBV27 to TRBJ2-1; 7 nucleotides align to TRBD1. Germline trimming cut 4 bases from V and 2 bases from J; bases unmatched to any gene: 5. Germline loops: CDR1 MNHEY, CDR2 SMNVEV (reference sequence). The CDR3 consists of 15 residues. CDR3 loop: CASSSDRVAYNEQFF. CDR3 sequence (DNA): TGTGCCAGCAGTTCCGACAGGGTGGCCTACAATGAGCAGTTCTTC.

The chain is built from TRBV19 and TRBJ2-1; no definite D call. The germline gives CDR1 LNHDA, CDR2 SQIVND (reference sequence). Between the trimmed V and J ends, which lost 0 bases and 9 bases, there was a span of 18 bases. The CDR3 is 16 residues long. Written as DNA, the CDR3 is TGTGCCAGTAGTATAGATTCCTCGAGCCTGAGACCTGAGCAGTTCTTC. Its protein is CASSIDSSSLRPEQFF. Full variable domain (outside the CDR3, taken from reference TRBV19 and TRBJ2-1): DGGITQSPKYLFRKEGQNVTLSCEQNLNHDAMYWYRQDPGQGLRLIYYSQIVNDFQKGDIAEGYSVSREKKESFPLTVTSAQKNPTAFYLCASSIDSSSLRPEQFFGPGTRLTVL.

In its sample, this clone was seen once. The CDR3 protein is CASSLTARAINEKLFF. The CDR3 coding sequence is TGTGCCAGCAGTTTAACGGCGCGGGCGATTAATGAAAAACTGTTTTTT. The gene calls are TRBV28 and TRBJ1-4; D call uncertain. V lost 2 bases, J lost 4 bases, and 14 bases lay in between. The CDR3 has 16 amino acids. CDR1 MDHEN and CDR2 SYDVKM come from the germline V gene.

This clone was recorded only once. This chain uses TRBV27 with TRBJ2-5, with D possibly being TRBD1 (5 bases). Germline V gene lookup returns CDR1 MNHEY and CDR2 SMNVEV (reference sequence). CDR3 size: 15 residues. V dropped 5 bases and J dropped 1 base, with 14 bases sitting between them. CDR3 bases: TGTGCCAGCAGTCCATCTTTAGGGGTCCAAGAGACCCAGTACTTC. Translated: CASSPSLGVQETQYF.

The rearrangement links TRBV5-4 to TRBJ2-7; 7 bases line up with TRBD1. With V trimmed by 4 bases and J by 6 bases, 16 bases remained unmatched. The CDR3 is made up of 16 amino acids. From germline, CDR1 is SGHNT and CDR2 YYREEE (reference sequence). In DNA form, the CDR3 reads TGTGCCAGCAGCGGTATGACAGGGACCTCCCCCCCCGAGCAGTACTTC. Its protein product is CASSGMTGTSPPEQYF.

In DNA form, the CDR3 reads TGTGCCAGCAGCCGGGGGGGGCCAGCGGGAGGGCCCGGGGAGCAGTACTTC. This sequence encodes CASSRGGPAGGPGEQYF. The chain is built from TRBV7-2 and TRBJ2-7; the match to TRBD2 covers 10 bases. J was trimmed by 7 bases and V by 5 bases; bases with no gene match: 17. The CDR3 is 17 amino acids. CDR1 is SGHTA and CDR2 is FQGNSA in the germline V gene.

The CDR3 coding sequence is TGTGCCAGCTCCACCTTCGACAGATTGGATGGCTACACCTTC. This encodes CASSTFDRLDGYTF. The chain links TRBV6-5 to TRBJ1-2; D may be TRBD1 (5 bases). From germline, CDR1 is MNHEY and CDR2 SVGAGI. With 8 bases removed from V and 6 bases from J, the gap between germline ends came to 19 bases. The CDR3 is made up of 14 amino acids.

The table lists this clone with a count of one. V is TRBV11-2 and J is TRBJ2-1; D gene ambiguous. The CDR3 is 15 amino acids. V gave up 4 bases and J gave up 2 bases, with 12 bases separating them. Germline V lookup: CDR1 SGHAT, CDR2 FQNNGV. The CDR3 protein is CASSSSQDPYNEQFF. The CDR3 bases are TGTGCCAGCAGCTCTAGTCAGGATCCCTACAATGAGCAGTTCTTC.

The CDR3 DNA reads TGTGCCAGCACCCGGACAGGGACAGATACGCAGTATTTT. Amino acids: CASTRTGTDTQYF. V gene TRBV27 combines with J gene TRBJ2-3; 8 bases agree with TRBD1. The V gene end was trimmed by 7 bases and the J gene end by 3 bases; junction bases not matched to a gene: 3. Germline-derived CDR1 and CDR2 are MNHEY and SMNVEV (reference sequence). This CDR3 contains 13 residues.

The chain is built from TRBV7-3 and TRBJ1-1; 10 bases agree with TRBD1. Trimming cost V 4 bases and J 3 bases; bases outside gene matches: 8. The CDR3 consists of 16 residues. Germline lookup yields CDR1 SGHTA and CDR2 FQGTGA. CDR3 in amino acids: CASSSQGTGADTEAFF. The CDR3 DNA follows: TGTGCCAGCAGCTCCCAGGGGACAGGGGCGGACACTGAAGCTTTCTTT. Variable domain in full (rest from reference TRBV7-3 and TRBJ1-1): GAGVSQTPSNKVTEKGKYVELRCDPISGHTALYWYRQSLGQGPEFLIYFQGTGAADDSGLPNDRFFAVRPEGSVSTLKIQRTERGDSAVYLCASSSQGTGADTEAFFGQGTRLTVV.

This CDR3 is CASSYRSPGASQAFF. DNA of the CDR3: TGTGCCAGCAGTTACCGGTCTCCTGGCGCATCTCAAGCTTTCTTT. V is TRBV6-6 and J is TRBJ1-1; D unresolved. The CDR3 totals 15 residues. Germline values: CDR1 MNHNY, CDR2 SVGAGI (reference sequence). V lost 2 bases and J 9 bases, leaving 19 bases between the germline ends.

This chain uses TRBV7-2 with TRBJ2-5; 11 bases align to TRBD2. Germline CDR1 and CDR2: SGHTA and FQGNSA. The CDR3 is made up of 19 amino acids. V shed 4 bases and J 6 bases; nucleotides not matched to a gene: 19. This chain's CDR3 is CASSWGSGLAGTTIKTQYF. The CDR3, as DNA: TGTGCCAGCAGCTGGGGATCAGGACTAGCGGGTACTACTATTAAGACCCAGTACTTC.

The CDR3 DNA reads TGTGCCTGGTCATTAGTACAGGACGGTCAGACCTACGAGCAGTACTTC. This encodes CAWSLVQDGQTYEQYF. V usage is TRBV30 and J usage is TRBJ2-7; TRBD1 might be the D (5 bases). This CDR3 has 16 amino acids. In germline, CDR1 is GTSNPN, CDR2 SVGIG (reference sequence). Trimming left V 5 bases short and J 2 bases short, with 22 bases between.

The CDR3 DNA is TGTGCCAGCAGCTATGAACAGGGATCCACTGAAGCTTTCTTT. Translated, it gives CASSYEQGSTEAFF. The chain combines TRBV5-6 with TRBJ1-1, with D perhaps TRBD1 (6 bases). Germline CDR1 and CDR2: SGHDT and YYEEEE. Between the trimmed V and J ends, which lost 3 bases and 4 bases, there was a span of 13 bases. This CDR3 spans 14 amino acids.

The chain carries TRBV7-3 and TRBJ1-1; D may be TRBD1 (6 bases). The CDR3 spans 11 residues. Trimming cost V 2 bases and J 11 bases, with 9 bases left between them. Germline V CDR1 and CDR2: SGHTA, FQGTGA. CDR3 loop: CASSLGGLAFF. In DNA form, the CDR3 reads TGTGCCAGCAGCTTAGGGGGGCTCGCTTTCTTT.

Comment on this clone: Other DNA variants within this sample encode the same CDR3. The chain has TRBV30 and TRBJ1-5, with a possible D match to TRBD1 (5 bases). The CDR3 length is 13 residues. Germline CDR1 reads GTSNPN; CDR2 reads SVGIG (reference sequence). V shed 1 base and J shed 3 bases, with 7 bases lying between them. The CDR3 spells CAWSGGDNQPQHF. The CDR3 DNA is TGTGCCTGGAGTGGAGGGGACAATCAGCCCCAGCATTTT.

The chain is built from TRBV4-1 and TRBJ2-7, with a weak D call TRBD2 (5 bases). CDR1 and CDR2 from the germline V gene are MGHRA and YSYEKL. V was pared by 0 bases and J by 4 bases, with 19 bases between. The CDR3 loop spans 17 amino acids. The CDR3 sequence: CASSQDTEALAPYEQYF. The CDR3 region has the DNA TGCGCCAGCAGCCAAGATACTGAGGCCCTAGCTCCTTACGAGCAGTACTTC.

J is TRBJ1-1 and V is TRBV5-5, with D hard to call. The CDR3 runs to 15 residues. Deletions cut 0 bases from V and 0 bases from J, with 9 bases between. Germline V gene data show CDR1 as SGHKS and CDR2 as YYEKEE (reference sequence). In DNA, the CDR3 is TGTGCCAGCAGCTTGGCCGGGCGTATGAACACTGAAGCTTTCTTT. Its protein is CASSLAGRMNTEAFF.

The chain carries TRBV27 and TRBJ2-3; 14 bases are shared with TRBD2. V lost 5 bases and J lost 3; bases outside the gene matches: 4. The CDR3 loop spans 16 amino acids. Germline V gives CDR1 MNHEY, CDR2 SMNVEV (reference sequence). The CDR3 nucleotides read TGTGCCAGCAGTCCCGGGACTAGCGGGAGAACAGATACGCAGTATTTT. Amino acids: CASSPGTSGRTDTQYF.